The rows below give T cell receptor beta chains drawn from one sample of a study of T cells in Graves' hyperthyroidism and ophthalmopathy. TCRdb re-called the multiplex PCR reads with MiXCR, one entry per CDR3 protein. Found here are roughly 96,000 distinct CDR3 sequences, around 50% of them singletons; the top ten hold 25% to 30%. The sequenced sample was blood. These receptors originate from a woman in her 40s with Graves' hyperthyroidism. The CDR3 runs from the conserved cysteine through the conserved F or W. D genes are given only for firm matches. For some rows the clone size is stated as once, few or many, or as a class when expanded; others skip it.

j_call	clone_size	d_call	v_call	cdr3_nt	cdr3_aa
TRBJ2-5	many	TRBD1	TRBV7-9	TGTGCCAGCTCGACCGGGACAGGACAAGAGACCCAGTACTTC	CASSTGTGQETQYF
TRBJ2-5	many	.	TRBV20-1	TGCAGTGCCACCCGGGACGTAGGCCTGGAGACCCAGTACTTC	CSATRDVGLETQYF
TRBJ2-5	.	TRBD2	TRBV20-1	TGCAGTGCTACCACTACTAGCGGGAGGGGAGAGACCCAGTACTTC	CSATTTSGRGETQYF
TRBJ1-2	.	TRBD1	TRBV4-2	TGTGCCAGCAGCCGCGGGACAGGGATTAACTATGGCTACACCTTC	CASSRGTGINYGYTF
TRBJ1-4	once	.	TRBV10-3	TGTGCCATCAGTGGGGACATCTGGACCACTAATGAAAAACTGTTTTTT	CAISGDIWTTNEKLFF
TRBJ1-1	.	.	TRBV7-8	TGTGCCAGCAGCGCGGCCCCATGGAGCAGTGAAGCTTTCTTT	CASSAAPWSSEAFF
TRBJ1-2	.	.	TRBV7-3	TGTGCCAGCAGTTATGGGGGGCGGGGCTACACCTTC	CASSYGGRGYTF
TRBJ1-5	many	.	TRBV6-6	TGTGCCAGCAGTTATGGGGATCAGCCCCAGCATTTT	CASSYGDQPQHF
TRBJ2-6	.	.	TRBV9	TGTGCCAGCTCACCACAGGCTGGGGCCAACGTCCTGACTTTC	CASSPQAGANVLTF
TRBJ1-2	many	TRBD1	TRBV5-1	TGCGCCAGCAGCTTGGATCCGCGACAGGGGGGACGCGGCTATGGCTACACCTTC	CASSLDPRQGGRGYGYTF
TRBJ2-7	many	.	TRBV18	TGTGCCAGCTCACCACAGACAGTTAGCTACGAGCAGTACTTC	CASSPQTVSYEQYF
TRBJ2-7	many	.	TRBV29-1	TGCAGCGTTGTCCCGGCCGAGACAGCTGCCTACGAGCAGTACTTC	CSVVPAETAAYEQYF
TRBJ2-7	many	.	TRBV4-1	TGCGCCAGCAGCCAGGTCCCGTGGGAGCAGTACTTC	CASSQVPWEQYF
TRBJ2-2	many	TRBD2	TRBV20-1	TGCAGTGCTCGTCTAGCGGGAAGAGTTACGGGGGAGCTGTTTTTT	CSARLAGRVTGELFF
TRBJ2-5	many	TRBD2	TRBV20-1	TGCAGTTTCCCGGGACTAGCGGGTTCACCGGAGACCCAGTACTTC	CSFPGLAGSPETQYF
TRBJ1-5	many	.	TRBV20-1	TGCAGTGCTAGTTCCCTGACGCGAGGCAATCAGCCCCAGCATTTT	CSASSLTRGNQPQHF
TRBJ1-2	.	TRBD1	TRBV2	TGTGCCAGCAGCGTCGGACAGGGGGGAGGCGGCTACACCTTC	CASSVGQGGGGYTF
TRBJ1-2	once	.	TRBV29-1	TGCAGCGTTGAAGATCAAGGGGTCGGCTACACCTTC	CSVEDQGVGYTF
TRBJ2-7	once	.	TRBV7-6	TGTGCCAGCAGCTTATTTCGGGGCTACGAGCAGTACTTC	CASSLFRGYEQYF
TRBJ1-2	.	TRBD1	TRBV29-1	TGCAGTGACAGGGGGCGGAACTATGGCTACACCTTC	CSDRGRNYGYTF
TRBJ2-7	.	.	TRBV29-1	TGCAGCGTAGAGGGGGGGCACTCCTACGAGCAGTACTTC	CSVEGGHSYEQYF
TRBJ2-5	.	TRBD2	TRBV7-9	TGTGCCAGCAGCTTAGGGCGGGAGATGATGACCCAGTACTTC	CASSLGREMMTQYF
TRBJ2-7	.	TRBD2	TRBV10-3	TGTGCCAGCAACCCCCTCGGACTAGCGGGAGACGAGCAGTACTTC	CASNPLGLAGDEQYF
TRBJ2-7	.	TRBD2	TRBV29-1	TGCAGCAGTTACGGGACTAGCGGGACCATGGGCGAGCAGTACTTC	CSSYGTSGTMGEQYF
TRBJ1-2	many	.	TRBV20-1	TGCAGTGCTAGTCAGTTGGGGGATTACTATGGCTACACCTTC	CSASQLGDYYGYTF
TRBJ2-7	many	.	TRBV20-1	TGCAGTGCCAGACGGGGCCCCTACGAGCAGTACTTC	CSARRGPYEQYF
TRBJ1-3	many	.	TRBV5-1	TGCGCCAGCAGCTTGGGACAGCCTGGAAACACCATATATTTT	CASSLGQPGNTIYF
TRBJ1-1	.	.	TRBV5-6	TGTGCCAGCAGCTTGGTTGCGACAGACGAAGCATTCTTT	CASSLVATDEAFF
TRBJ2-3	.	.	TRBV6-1	TGTGCCAGCAGTGACCGGGGGACGGGAGAAGATACGCAGTATTTT	CASSDRGTGEDTQYF
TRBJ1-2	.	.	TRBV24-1	TGTGCCACCAGTGATAGAGGCGCTTGGTATGGCTACACCTTC	CATSDRGAWYGYTF
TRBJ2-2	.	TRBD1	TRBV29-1	TGCAGCTCAACAGGGGTCACCGGGGAGCTGTTTTTT	CSSTGVTGELFF
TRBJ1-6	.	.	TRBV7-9	TGTGCCGGCAGCCCACCCCCGCCCTGG	CAGSPPPPW
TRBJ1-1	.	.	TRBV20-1	TGCAGTGCTGATTCGACCTCGAACACTGAAGCTTTCTTT	CSADSTSNTEAFF
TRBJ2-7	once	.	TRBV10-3	TGTGCCATCAGGGGGGCGGGAGCCCACTCCTACGAGCAGTACTTC	CAIRGAGAHSYEQYF
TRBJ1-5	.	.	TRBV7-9	TGTGCCAGCAGAGCCGGGAGCAATCAGCCCCAGCATTTT	CASRAGSNQPQHF
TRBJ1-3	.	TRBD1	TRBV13	TGTGCCAGCAGCCTGGACAGGGGAGCGGGGGGTTCGAGAAACACCATATATTTT	CASSLDRGAGGSRNTIYF
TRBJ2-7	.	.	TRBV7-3	TGTGCCAGCAGCTTGGGCGGTTGGAACGAGCAGTACTTC	CASSLGGWNEQYF